This TCR beta chain was obtained from a study of T cell repertoires in cytomegalovirus infection. Across the whole study: Indicated by public TCR beta signatures were CMV infection and matching HLA type. Broader study findings: Of the TCR beta families, the public ones yielded a cumulative frequency that identified carriers of CMV plus the relevant HLA.

In this sample, this clonotype turned up many times. Antigen specificity is unknown. TCRdb redid the calling of the reads with MiXCR, one entry per CDR3 protein. Among 110,000 or so distinct CDR3 sequences, under 35% were seen once, and the ten largest hold more than 35%. Germline-derived CDR1 and CDR2 are MNHNS and SASEGT. V lost 6 bases and J 2 bases, leaving 10 bases between the germline ends. The CDR3 contains 13 residues. The gene calls are TRBV6-1 and TRBJ2-5; weak D call: TRBD1 (5 bases). The TCR originated in a human donor in good health (CMV status not recorded). Some clones in this sample may be carry-over from other donors' samples. This material consisted of CD8+ T cells from cultured PBMCs, taken from culture after CMV antigen stimulation. The CDR3 DNA sequence: TGTGCCAGCAGGGAGACAGTTCAAGAGACCCAGTACTTC. Protein product: CASRETVQETQYF.